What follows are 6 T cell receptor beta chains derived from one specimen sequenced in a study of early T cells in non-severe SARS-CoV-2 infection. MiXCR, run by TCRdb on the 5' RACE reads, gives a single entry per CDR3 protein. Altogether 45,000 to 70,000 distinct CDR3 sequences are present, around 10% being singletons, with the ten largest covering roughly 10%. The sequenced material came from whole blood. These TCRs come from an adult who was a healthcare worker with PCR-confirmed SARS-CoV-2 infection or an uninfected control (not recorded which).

The DNA of the CDR3 is TGTGCCACCGGGTCGGCATACGAGCAGTACTTC. As protein: CATGSAYEQYF. This sequence joins TRBV28 and TRBJ2-7; D ambiguous. This CDR3 comprises 11 residues. Trimming stripped 10 bases from V and 4 bases from J, with 11 bases between. The germline CDR1 and CDR2 sequences are MDHEN and SYDVKM.

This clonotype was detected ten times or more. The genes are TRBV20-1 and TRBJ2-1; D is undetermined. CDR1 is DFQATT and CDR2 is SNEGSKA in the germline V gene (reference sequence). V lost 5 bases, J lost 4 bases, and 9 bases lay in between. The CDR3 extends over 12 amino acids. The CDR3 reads CSASLGYNEQFF. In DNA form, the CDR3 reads TGCAGTGCTTCCCTCGGGTACAATGAGCAGTTCTTC.

CDR3 region: CSVQHTGELFF. The CDR3, as DNA: TGCAGCGTTCAGCACACCGGGGAGCTGTTTTTT. The V gene is TRBV29-1, the J gene TRBJ2-2, with D unresolved. Germline-derived CDR1 and CDR2 are SQVTM and ANQGSEA. CDR3 size: 11 residues. V lost 5 bases and J 3 bases, leaving 4 bases between the germline ends.

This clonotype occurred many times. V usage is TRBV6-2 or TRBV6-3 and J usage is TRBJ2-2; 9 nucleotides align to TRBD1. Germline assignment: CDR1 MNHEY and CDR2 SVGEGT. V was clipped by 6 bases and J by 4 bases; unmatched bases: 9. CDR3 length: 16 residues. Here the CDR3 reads CASSHPGQGTTGELFF. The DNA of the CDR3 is TGTGCCAGCAGCCATCCGGGACAGGGTACCACCGGGGAGCTGTTTTTT.

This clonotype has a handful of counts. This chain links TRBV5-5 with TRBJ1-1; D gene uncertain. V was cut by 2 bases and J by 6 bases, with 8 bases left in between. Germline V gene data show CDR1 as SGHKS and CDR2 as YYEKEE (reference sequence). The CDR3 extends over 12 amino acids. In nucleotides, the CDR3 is TGTGCCAGCAGCTTCCGTAAGGCTGAAGCTTTCTTT. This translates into CASSFRKAEAFF. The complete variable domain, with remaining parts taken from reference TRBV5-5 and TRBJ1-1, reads DAGVTQSPTHLIKTRGQQVTLRCSPISGHKSVSWYQQVLGQGPQFIFQYYEKEERGRGNFPDRFSARQFPNYSSELNVNALLLGDSALYLCASSFRKAEAFFGQGTRLTVV.

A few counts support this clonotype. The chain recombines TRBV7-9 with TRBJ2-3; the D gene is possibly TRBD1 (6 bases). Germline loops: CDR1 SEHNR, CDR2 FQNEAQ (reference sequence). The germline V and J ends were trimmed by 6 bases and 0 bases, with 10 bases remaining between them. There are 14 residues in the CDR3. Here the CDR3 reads CASSPGQSTDTQYF. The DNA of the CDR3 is TGTGCCAGCAGTCCTGGACAGAGCACAGATACGCAGTATTTT.